This TCR beta chain originates from a study of regulatory T cells in long-lasting Graves disease. The CDR3 loop spans 13 amino acids. The V gene's germline CDR1 is DFQATT and CDR2 SNEGSKA (reference sequence). Trimming at V came to 5 bases and at J to 9 bases, leaving 11 bases not matched to a gene. Study-wide findings and caveats: TCR diversity in persistent Graves' patients was below that of newly diagnosed ones.

Sequencing libraries for TCR beta were prepared with iRepertoire HTBI primers and Arm-PCR of CDR3 regions. Via MiXCR, TCRdb re-called the multiplex PCR reads, giving one row per CDR3 protein. This table holds 380,000 or so distinct CDR3 sequences, under 20% found once. Specified time point: newly diagnosed GD, antithyroid drugs for less than 3 months. After RNA was extracted from PBMCs, the TCR library was made from it. This clonotype appeared many times. Its target is unknown. The data were also submitted as part of a second study, on T cells in Graves' hyperthyroidism and ophthalmopathy.

The sample in question was peripheral blood mononuclear cells (PBMCs), obtained at new diagnosis, from a patient treated with antithyroid drugs. The clonotype was recovered from a woman under 30 with Graves disease. V is TRBV20-1 and J is TRBJ1-1; 8 bases match TRBD1. CDR3 sequence (DNA): TGCAGTGCTCAGGACAGGGCCCAAGGGAAAGCTTTCTTT. It encodes CSAQDRAQGKAFF.